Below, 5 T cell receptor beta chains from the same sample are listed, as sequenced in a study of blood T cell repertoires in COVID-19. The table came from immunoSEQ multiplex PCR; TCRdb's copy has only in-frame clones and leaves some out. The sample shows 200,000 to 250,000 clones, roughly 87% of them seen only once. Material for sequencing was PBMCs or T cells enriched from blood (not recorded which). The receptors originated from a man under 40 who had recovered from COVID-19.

The chain's CDR3 is CAISSGTGLYEQYF. The CDR3 nucleotides read TGTGCCATCAGCTCCGGGACAGGGCTCTACGAGCAGTACTTC. This chain joins TRBV10-3 and TRBJ2-7; 9 bases align to TRBD1. Germline CDR1 reads ENHRY; CDR2 reads SYGVKD. The CDR3 length is 14 residues. Germline trimming cut 6 bases from V and 3 bases from J; bases unmatched to any gene: 6.

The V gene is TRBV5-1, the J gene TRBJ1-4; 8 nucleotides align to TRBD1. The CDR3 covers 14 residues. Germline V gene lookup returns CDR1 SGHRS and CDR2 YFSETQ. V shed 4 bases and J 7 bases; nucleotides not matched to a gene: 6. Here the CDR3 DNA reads TGCGCCAGCAGCCTTCCCGGGACAGGTGAAAAACTGTTTTTT. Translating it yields CASSLPGTGEKLFF.

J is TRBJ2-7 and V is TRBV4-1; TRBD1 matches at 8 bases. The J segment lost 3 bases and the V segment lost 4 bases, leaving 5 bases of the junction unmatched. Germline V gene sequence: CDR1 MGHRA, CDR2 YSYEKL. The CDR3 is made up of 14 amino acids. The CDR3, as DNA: TGCGCCAGCAGCCTGACAGGGGCGGTCTACGAGCAGTACTTC. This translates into CASSLTGAVYEQYF.

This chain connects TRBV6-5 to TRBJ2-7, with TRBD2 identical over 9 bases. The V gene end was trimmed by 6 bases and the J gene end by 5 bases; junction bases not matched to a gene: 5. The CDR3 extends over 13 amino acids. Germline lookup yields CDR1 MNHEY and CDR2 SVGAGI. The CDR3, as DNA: TGTGCCAGCAGGAGGGCGGGGGGGCACGAGCAGTACTTC. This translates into CASRRAGGHEQYF.

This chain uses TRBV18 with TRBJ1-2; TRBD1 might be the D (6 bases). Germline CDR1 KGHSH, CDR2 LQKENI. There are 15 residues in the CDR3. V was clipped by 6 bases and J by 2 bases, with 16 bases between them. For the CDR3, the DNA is TGTGCCAGCTCGCCAAGTTTGGACAGAAACTATGGCTACACCTTC. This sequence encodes CASSPSLDRNYGYTF.